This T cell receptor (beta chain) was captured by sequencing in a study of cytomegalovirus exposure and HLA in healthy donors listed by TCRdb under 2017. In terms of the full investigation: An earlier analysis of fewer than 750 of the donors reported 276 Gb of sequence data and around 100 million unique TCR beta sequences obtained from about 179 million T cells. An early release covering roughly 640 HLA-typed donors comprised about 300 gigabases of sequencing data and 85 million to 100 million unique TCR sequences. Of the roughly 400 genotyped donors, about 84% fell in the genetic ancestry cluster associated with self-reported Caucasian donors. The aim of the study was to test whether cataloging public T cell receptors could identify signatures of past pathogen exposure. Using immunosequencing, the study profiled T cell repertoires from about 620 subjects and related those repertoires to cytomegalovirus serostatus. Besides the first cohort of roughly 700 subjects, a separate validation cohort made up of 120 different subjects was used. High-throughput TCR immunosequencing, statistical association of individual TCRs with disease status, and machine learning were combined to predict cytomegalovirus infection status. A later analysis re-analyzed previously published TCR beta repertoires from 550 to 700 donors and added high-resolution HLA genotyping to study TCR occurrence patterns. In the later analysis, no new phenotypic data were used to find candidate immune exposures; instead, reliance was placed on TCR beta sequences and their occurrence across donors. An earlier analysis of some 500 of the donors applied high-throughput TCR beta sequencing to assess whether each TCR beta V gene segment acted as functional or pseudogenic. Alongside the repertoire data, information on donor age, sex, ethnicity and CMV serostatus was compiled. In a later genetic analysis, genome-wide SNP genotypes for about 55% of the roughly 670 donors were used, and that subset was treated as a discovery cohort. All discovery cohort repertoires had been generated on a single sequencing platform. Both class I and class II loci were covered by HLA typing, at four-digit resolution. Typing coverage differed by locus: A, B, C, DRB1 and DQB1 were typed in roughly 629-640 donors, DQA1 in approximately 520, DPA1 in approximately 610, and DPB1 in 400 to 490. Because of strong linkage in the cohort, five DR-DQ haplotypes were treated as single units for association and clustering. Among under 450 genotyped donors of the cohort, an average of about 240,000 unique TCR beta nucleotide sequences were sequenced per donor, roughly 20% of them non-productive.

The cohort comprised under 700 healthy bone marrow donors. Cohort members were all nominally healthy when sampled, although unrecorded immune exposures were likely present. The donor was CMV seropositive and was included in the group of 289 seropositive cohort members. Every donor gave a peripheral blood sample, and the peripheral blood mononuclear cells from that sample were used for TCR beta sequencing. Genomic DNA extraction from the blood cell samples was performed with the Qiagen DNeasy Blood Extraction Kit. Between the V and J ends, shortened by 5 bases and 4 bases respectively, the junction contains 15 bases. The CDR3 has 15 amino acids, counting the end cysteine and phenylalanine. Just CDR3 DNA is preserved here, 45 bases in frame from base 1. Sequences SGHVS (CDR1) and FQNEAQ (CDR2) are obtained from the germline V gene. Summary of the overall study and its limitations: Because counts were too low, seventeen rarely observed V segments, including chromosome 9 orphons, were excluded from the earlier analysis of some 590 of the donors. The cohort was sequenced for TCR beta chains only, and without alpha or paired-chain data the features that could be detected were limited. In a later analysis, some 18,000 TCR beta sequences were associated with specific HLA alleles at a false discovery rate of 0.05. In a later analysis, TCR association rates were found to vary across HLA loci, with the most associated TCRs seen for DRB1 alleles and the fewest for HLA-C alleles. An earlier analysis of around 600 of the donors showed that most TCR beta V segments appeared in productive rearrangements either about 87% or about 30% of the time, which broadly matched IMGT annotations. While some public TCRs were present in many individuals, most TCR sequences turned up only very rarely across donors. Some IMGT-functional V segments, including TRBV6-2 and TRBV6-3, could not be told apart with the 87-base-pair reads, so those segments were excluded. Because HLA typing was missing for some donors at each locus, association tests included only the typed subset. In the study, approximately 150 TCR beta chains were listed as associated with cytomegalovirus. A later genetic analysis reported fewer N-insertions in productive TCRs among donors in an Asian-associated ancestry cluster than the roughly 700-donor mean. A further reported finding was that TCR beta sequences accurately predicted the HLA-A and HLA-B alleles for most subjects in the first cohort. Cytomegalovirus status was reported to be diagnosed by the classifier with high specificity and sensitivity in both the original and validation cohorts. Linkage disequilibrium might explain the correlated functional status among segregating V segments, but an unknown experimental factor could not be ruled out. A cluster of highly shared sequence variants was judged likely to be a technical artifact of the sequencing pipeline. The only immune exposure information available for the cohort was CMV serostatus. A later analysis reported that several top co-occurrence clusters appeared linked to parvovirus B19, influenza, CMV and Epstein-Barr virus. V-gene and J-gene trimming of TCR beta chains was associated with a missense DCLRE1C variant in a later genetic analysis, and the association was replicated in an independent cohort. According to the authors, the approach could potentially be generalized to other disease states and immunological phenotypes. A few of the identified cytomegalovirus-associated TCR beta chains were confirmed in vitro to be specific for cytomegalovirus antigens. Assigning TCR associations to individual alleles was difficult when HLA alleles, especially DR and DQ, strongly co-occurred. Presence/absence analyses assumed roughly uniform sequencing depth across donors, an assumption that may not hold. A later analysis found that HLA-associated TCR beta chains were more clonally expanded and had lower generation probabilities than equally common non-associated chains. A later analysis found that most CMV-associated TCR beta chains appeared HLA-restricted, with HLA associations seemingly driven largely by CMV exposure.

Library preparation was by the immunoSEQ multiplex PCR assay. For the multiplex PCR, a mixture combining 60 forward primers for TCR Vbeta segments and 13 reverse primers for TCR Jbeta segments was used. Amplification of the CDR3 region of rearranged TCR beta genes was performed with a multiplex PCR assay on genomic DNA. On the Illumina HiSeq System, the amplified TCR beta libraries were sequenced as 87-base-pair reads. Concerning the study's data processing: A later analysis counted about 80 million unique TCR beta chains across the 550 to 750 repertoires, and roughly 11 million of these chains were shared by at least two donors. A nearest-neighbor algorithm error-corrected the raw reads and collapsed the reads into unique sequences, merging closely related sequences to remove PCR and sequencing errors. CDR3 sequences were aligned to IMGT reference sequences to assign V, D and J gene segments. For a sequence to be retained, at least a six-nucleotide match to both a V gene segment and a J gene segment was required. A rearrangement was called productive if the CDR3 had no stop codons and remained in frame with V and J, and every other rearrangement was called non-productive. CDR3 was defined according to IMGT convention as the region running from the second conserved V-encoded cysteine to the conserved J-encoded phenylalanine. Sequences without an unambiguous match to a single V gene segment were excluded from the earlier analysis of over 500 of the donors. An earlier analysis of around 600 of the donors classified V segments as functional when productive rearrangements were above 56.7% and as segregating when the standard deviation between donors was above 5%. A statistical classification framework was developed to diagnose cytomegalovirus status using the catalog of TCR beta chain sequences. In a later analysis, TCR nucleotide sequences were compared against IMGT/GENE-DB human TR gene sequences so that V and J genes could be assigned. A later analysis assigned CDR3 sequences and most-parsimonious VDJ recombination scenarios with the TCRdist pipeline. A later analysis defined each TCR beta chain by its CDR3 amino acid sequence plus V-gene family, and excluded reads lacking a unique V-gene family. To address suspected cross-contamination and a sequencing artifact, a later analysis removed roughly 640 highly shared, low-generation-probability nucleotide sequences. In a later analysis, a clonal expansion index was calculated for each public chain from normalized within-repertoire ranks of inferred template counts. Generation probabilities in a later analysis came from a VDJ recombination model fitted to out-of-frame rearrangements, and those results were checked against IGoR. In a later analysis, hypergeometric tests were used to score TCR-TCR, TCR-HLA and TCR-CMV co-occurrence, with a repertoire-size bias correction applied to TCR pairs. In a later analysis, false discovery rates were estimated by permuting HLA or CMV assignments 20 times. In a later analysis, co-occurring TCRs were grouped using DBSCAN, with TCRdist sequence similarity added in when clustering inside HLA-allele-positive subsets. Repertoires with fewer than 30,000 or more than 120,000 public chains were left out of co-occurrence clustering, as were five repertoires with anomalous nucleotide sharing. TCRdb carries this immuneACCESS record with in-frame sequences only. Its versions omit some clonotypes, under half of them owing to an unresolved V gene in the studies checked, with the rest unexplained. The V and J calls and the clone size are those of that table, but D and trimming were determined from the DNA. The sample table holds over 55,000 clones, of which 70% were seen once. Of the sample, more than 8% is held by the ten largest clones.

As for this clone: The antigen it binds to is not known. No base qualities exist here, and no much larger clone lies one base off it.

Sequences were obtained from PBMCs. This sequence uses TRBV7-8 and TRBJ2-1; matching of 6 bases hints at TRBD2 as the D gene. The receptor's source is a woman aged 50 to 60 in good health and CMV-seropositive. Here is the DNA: TGTGCCAGCAGCAACCGGGACTTCCTGTACAATGAGCAGTTCTTC. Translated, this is CASSNRDFLYNEQFF.